The entry that follows covers one T cell receptor (beta chain) sequence. As yet, its antigen is unknown. Germline V lookup: CDR1 SGHRS, CDR2 YFSETQ. With V trimmed by 4 bases and J by 2 bases, 5 bases remained unmatched. This CDR3 has 15 residues. Sequencing was performed with immunoSEQ multiplex PCR; in TCRdb, only in-frame clones are kept and a portion is missing. The sample shows 70,000 to 85,000 clones, roughly 88% of them seen only once. These data belong to a study of T cell responses to AZD1222 COVID-19 vaccine. Findings and caveats of the study: Spike-spanning, vaccine-associated CD4 TCRs were dominant at 160-218 and 743-854. Targets within unmutated variant regions were reportedly found for nearly half of spike-specific TCRs. Donors were mostly white British, more females; clonal diversity possibly underestimated. Baseline serostatus was positive in only a handful of AZD1222 recipients.

The sequenced sample was peripheral blood, obtained on day 0 of AZD1222 vaccination. V and J are TRBV5-1 and TRBJ1-2; 10 nucleotides agree with TRBD1. The sequence was collected from an adult in good health. CDR3 in amino acids: CASSRGTGENYGYTF. DNA for the CDR3: TGCGCCAGCAGCCGGGGGACAGGGGAGAACTATGGCTACACCTTC.